The 27 T cell receptor beta chains presented below share a single source sample, sequenced in a study of T cell changes during pregnancy in multiple sclerosis. Profiling relied on immunoSEQ multiplex PCR, and the TCRdb table lists in-frame clones only, not all of them. The repertoire includes over 65,000 clones, about 90% of them detected once, and 0.86% sits in the top ten. Sequenced here: peripheral blood, sampled in the second trimester of pregnancy. These receptor sequences come from a female donor with multiple sclerosis, enrolled in a pregnancy study.

The rearrangement joins TRBV27 to TRBJ1-3, with D unresolved. The CDR3 is made up of 16 amino acids. The V gene lost 6 bases and the J gene lost 0 bases, with 15 bases spanning the gap. Germline CDR1 reads MNHEY; CDR2 reads SMNVEV (reference sequence). The CDR3 loop reads CASSRIGHRSGNTIYF. The CDR3 nucleotides are TGTGCCAGCAGCCGGATTGGGCACCGCTCTGGAAACACCATATATTTT.

The V gene is TRBV7-3, the J gene TRBJ1-1; 7 bases fit TRBD1. J gave up 1 base and V 5 bases, and 4 bases lay outside the gene matches. CDR1 and CDR2 from the germline V gene are SGHTA and FQGTGA. The CDR3 runs to 14 residues. The CDR3 sequence: CASSPGTENTEAFF. In nucleotides, the CDR3 is TGTGCCAGCAGCCCCGGGACAGAGAACACTGAAGCTTTCTTT.

V usage is TRBV27 and J usage is TRBJ2-1, with 8 bases matching TRBD2. The junction had 7 bases not matched to a gene; V was cut back by 3 bases and J by 3 bases. This CDR3 contains 16 residues. CDR1 is MNHEY and CDR2 is SMNVEV in the germline V gene (reference sequence). The CDR3 reads CASSLGSGVLYNEQFF. CDR3 nucleotides: TGTGCCAGCAGTTTGGGTAGCGGGGTCCTCTACAATGAGCAGTTCTTC.

J is TRBJ2-3 and V is TRBV6-4; tentative D call: TRBD1 (6 bases). The germline V gene encodes CDR1 MRHNA and CDR2 SNTAGT. Trimming removed 0 bases at V and 6 bases at J, with 13 bases between. CDR3 size: 15 residues. The CDR3 reads CASSDSNGGADTQYF. DNA for the CDR3: TGTGCCAGCAGTGACTCGAATGGGGGCGCGGATACGCAGTATTTT.

J is TRBJ2-1 and V is TRBV7-2; the match to TRBD2 covers 9 bases. With 6 bases clipped from V and 7 bases from J, the junction kept 4 bases outside the gene matches. Looked up from germline, CDR1 is SGHTA and CDR2 is FQGNSA. This CDR3 has 13 amino acids. The CDR3 region has the DNA TGTGCCAGCAGGCTAGCGGGGCTGAATGAGCAGTTCTTC. Amino acids: CASRLAGLNEQFF.

This chain links TRBV5-6 with TRBJ1-2; D possibly corresponds to TRBD1 (6 bases). Trimming took 4 bases from V and 7 from J, leaving 17 bases between them. The CDR3 consists of 14 residues. Germline V lookup: CDR1 SGHDT, CDR2 YYEEEE. The CDR3 is CASSPGVRGSGYTF. CDR3 bases: TGTGCCAGCAGCCCAGGGGTCAGGGGATCTGGCTACACCTTC. Full variable domain (missing parts from reference TRBV5-6 and TRBJ1-2): DAGVTQSPTHLIKTRGQQVTLRCSPKSGHDTVSWYQQALGQGPQFIFQYYEEEERQRGNFPDRFSGHQFPNYSSELNVNALLLGDSALYLCASSPGVRGSGYTFGSGTRLTVV.

V usage is TRBV7-2 and J usage is TRBJ2-7; no firm D call. The CDR3 consists of 14 residues. The ends were cut back, 0 bases at V and 2 bases at J, with 8 bases in the middle. Germline CDR1 SGHTA, CDR2 FQGNSA. CDR3 region: CASSLAQFPYEQYF. The CDR3 bases are TGTGCCAGCAGCTTAGCCCAGTTTCCCTACGAGCAGTACTTC. The full variable domain, in which reference TRBV7-2 and TRBJ2-7 provide the parts outside the CDR3, is GAGVSQSPSNKVTEKGKDVELRCDPISGHTALYWYRQSLGQGLEFLIYFQGNSAPDKSGLPSDRFSAERTGGSVSTLTIQRTQQEDSAVYLCASSLAQFPYEQYFGPGTRLTVT.

The J gene is TRBJ2-1, the V gene TRBV19; possibly TRBD2 for D (5 bases). The ends were cut back, 3 bases at V and 3 bases at J, with 12 bases in the middle. Germline V gene data show CDR1 as LNHDA and CDR2 as SQIVND (reference sequence). CDR3 length equals 15 residues. The DNA of the CDR3 is TGTGCCAGTAGTATTCCACCCGGGGACTACAATGAGCAGTTCTTC. Its translation: CASSIPPGDYNEQFF.

The J gene is TRBJ2-7, the V gene TRBV9, with TRBD1 as a possible D gene (8 bases). CDR1 is SGDLS and CDR2 is YYNGEE in the germline V gene. V was pared by 4 bases and J by 0 bases, with 17 bases between. CDR3 length equals 16 residues. The CDR3 loop is CASSTSAGGYSYEQYF. CDR3 nucleotide sequence: TGTGCCAGCAGCACTAGCGCAGGGGGCTACTCCTACGAGCAGTACTTC.

The rearrangement links TRBV7-2 to TRBJ1-3; D gene ambiguous. The CDR3 totals 17 residues. CDR1 and CDR2 (germline): SGHTA, FQGNSA. Trimming shortened V by 1 base and J by 0 bases, and 13 bases separated the two germline ends. CDR3: CASSLGGPGSSGNTIYF. The DNA for the CDR3 is TGTGCCAGCAGCTTAGGCGGTCCCGGGAGCTCTGGAAACACCATATATTTT.

The V call is TRBV6-5, the J call TRBJ2-7; D is possibly TRBD2 (7 bases). The CDR3 length is 14 residues. From germline, CDR1 is MNHEY and CDR2 SVGAGI. V shed 5 bases and J shed 5 bases, with 16 bases lying between them. The CDR3, as DNA: TGTGCCAGCAGTGAGGGGGGGAGGCTTAACGAGCAGTACTTC. This translates into CASSEGGRLNEQYF.

The table lists this clone with a count of one. This chain joins TRBV18 and TRBJ2-5; 9 bases are a match to TRBD2. The germline V gene has CDR1 KGHSH and CDR2 LQKENI. The CDR3 has 16 amino acids. V was clipped by 3 bases and J by 1 base; unmatched bases: 6. The CDR3 sequence is CASSPWVSGGQETQYF. The CDR3 region has the DNA TGTGCCAGCTCACCCTGGGTTAGCGGGGGCCAAGAGACCCAGTACTTC. The variable domain in full, with the rest retrieved from reference TRBV18 and TRBJ2-5, is NAGVMQNPRHLVRRRGQEARLRCSPMKGHSHVYWYRQLPEEGLKFMVYLQKENIIDESGMPKERFSAEFPKEGPSILRIQQVVRGDSAAYFCASSPWVSGGQETQYFGPGTRLLVL.

The chain has TRBV25-1 and TRBJ2-7, with D perhaps TRBD1 (5 bases). This CDR3 region has 15 residues. Trimming left V 2 bases short and J 2 bases short, with 13 bases between. Germline loops: CDR1 MGHDK, CDR2 SYGVNS. This CDR3 reads CASSEKGRVAYEQYF. CDR3 DNA sequence: TGTGCCAGCAGTGAAAAGGGCAGGGTTGCCTACGAGCAGTACTTC.

The rearrangement uses TRBV6-5 and TRBJ1-2; D remains ambiguous. Trimming cost V 0 bases and J 4 bases, with 9 bases left between them. The CDR3 spans 14 residues. Germline loops: CDR1 MNHEY, CDR2 SVGAGI. The CDR3 sequence: CASSYSPVLYGYTF. The CDR3 DNA sequence: TGTGCCAGCAGTTACTCACCAGTCCTCTATGGCTACACCTTC.

The V and J genes are TRBV5-8 and TRBJ1-3; D is possibly TRBD1 (6 bases). V was pared by 2 bases and J by 4 bases, with 10 bases between. The CDR3 runs 14 residues. Per germline, CDR1 SGHTS and CDR2 YDEGEE. CDR3 amino acids: CASSFGQGGNTIYF. The CDR3 region has the DNA TGTGCCAGCAGCTTCGGGCAGGGGGGAAACACCATATATTTT.

The chain uses TRBV6-5 and TRBJ2-3, with 11 bases fitting TRBD2. CDR3 size: 15 residues. J gave up 3 bases and V 4 bases, and 3 bases lay outside the gene matches. The germline CDR1 and CDR2 sequences are MNHEY and SVGAGI. DNA of the CDR3: TGTGCCAGCAGTTTCCTAGCGGGGGGAACAGATACGCAGTATTTT. Encoded protein: CASSFLAGGTDTQYF.

The V call is TRBV10-3, the J call TRBJ1-5; TRBD1 aligns across 7 bases. CDR1 and CDR2 (germline): ENHRY, SYGVKD. The trim removed 6 bases at V and 7 bases at J, leaving 6 bases unmatched. The CDR3 consists of 13 residues. CDR3 DNA sequence: TGTGCCATCAGCACAGGGGCGAGACAGCCCCAGCATTTT. As protein: CAISTGARQPQHF.

The chain links TRBV5-6 to TRBJ2-3; perhaps TRBD2 as D (5 bases). From germline, CDR1 is SGHDT and CDR2 YYEEEE. This CDR3 has 12 amino acids. Trimming left V 2 bases short and J 8 bases short, with 9 bases between. The chain's CDR3 is CASSLEAGTQYF. The CDR3 DNA sequence: TGTGCCAGCAGCTTAGAGGCGGGTACGCAGTATTTT.

V and J are TRBV15 and TRBJ2-3; D remains unclear. V dropped 6 bases and J dropped 2 bases, with 9 bases sitting between them. Germline loops: CDR1 LNHNV, CDR2 YYDKDF (reference sequence). CDR3 length: 13 amino acids. This CDR3 is CATSARYTDTQYF. The CDR3 DNA follows: TGTGCCACCAGTGCTAGGTACACAGATACGCAGTATTTT. The full variable domain, rest sourced from reference TRBV15 and TRBJ2-3, is DAMVIQNPRYQVTQFGKPVTLSCSQTLNHNVMYWYQQKSSQAPKLLFHYYDKDFNNEADTPDNFQSRRPNTSFCFLDIRSPGLGDTAMYLCATSARYTDTQYFGPGTRLTVL.

The chain uses TRBV19 and TRBJ2-3; possibly TRBD2 for D (5 bases). The CDR3 totals 12 residues. Germline V lookup: CDR1 LNHDA, CDR2 SQIVND (reference sequence). V dropped 8 bases and J dropped 1 base, with 7 bases sitting between them. CDR3 nucleotide sequence: TGTGCCAGTCGGGGAGGCACAGATACGCAGTATTTT. Protein product: CASRGGTDTQYF.

The chain couples TRBV5-6 to TRBJ2-1; D perhaps matches TRBD1 (6 bases). CDR1 is SGHDT and CDR2 is YYEEEE in the germline V gene. V was clipped by 4 bases and J by 0 bases, with 14 bases between them. The CDR3 runs 16 residues. This CDR3 reads CASSRVDSSSYNEQFF. The CDR3 DNA reads TGTGCCAGCAGCCGAGTGGACAGTAGCTCCTACAATGAGCAGTTCTTC.

V usage is TRBV6-5 and J usage is TRBJ2-7; TRBD1 matches at 7 bases. Germline CDR1 and CDR2: MNHEY and SVGAGI. With 2 bases clipped from V and 0 bases from J, the junction kept 4 bases outside the gene matches. The CDR3 is 15 residues long. DNA for the CDR3: TGTGCCAGCAGTTACGAGGGGGCACACTCCTACGAGCAGTACTTC. Translated: CASSYEGAHSYEQYF.

This clone was seen only once. The chain has TRBV25-1 and TRBJ2-1, with TRBD1 identical over 9 bases. Per germline, CDR1 MGHDK and CDR2 SYGVNS. Trimming cost V 5 bases and J 4 bases; bases outside gene matches: 6. CDR3 length: 15 amino acids. This chain's CDR3 is CASSSPGTGYNEQFF. Here the CDR3 DNA reads TGTGCCAGCAGTTCGCCCGGGACAGGGTACAATGAGCAGTTCTTC.

This clone has only a few counts. The gene calls are TRBV5-4 and TRBJ1-6; TRBD1 aligns across 8 bases. Germline CDR1 and CDR2: SGHNT and YYREEE (reference sequence). The CDR3 contains 17 residues. V lost 0 bases to trimming and J lost 9 bases; unmatched junction nucleotides: 11. The CDR3 loop reads CASSLARGQGGPSPLHF. CDR3 nucleotide sequence: TGTGCCAGCAGCTTGGCCAGGGGGCAGGGAGGGCCTTCACCCCTCCACTTT.

The chain recombines TRBV2 with TRBJ2-1; 13 nucleotides align to TRBD2. Germline CDR1 is SNHLY and CDR2 is FYNNEI. The CDR3 runs to 16 residues. The trim removed 7 bases at V and 11 bases at J, leaving 14 bases unmatched. CDR3 region: CASTLMVTSGGIKQFF. The CDR3 DNA reads TGTGCCAGCACCCTAATGGTGACTAGCGGGGGGATCAAGCAGTTCTTC.

The chain employs TRBV19 and TRBJ2-2, with 11 bases matching TRBD2. V dropped 7 bases and J dropped 6; count of bases not matched to a gene: 7. This CDR3 contains 15 residues. Germline-derived CDR1 and CDR2 are LNHDA and SQIVND (reference sequence). Written as DNA, the CDR3 is TGTGCCAGTACCGGTAGCGGGGGGGCCTCCGGGGAGCTGTTTTTT. Translating gives CASTGSGGASGELFF.

The CDR3 spells CASGPTGGFLSGANVLTF. As DNA, the CDR3 is TGTGCTAGTGGTCCGACAGGGGGATTCCTCTCTGGGGCCAACGTCCTGACTTTC. The chain carries TRBV12-5 and TRBJ2-6; 9 bases are a match to TRBD1. Germline lookup yields CDR1 LGHNT and CDR2 FRNRAP. The CDR3 totals 18 residues. The trim removed 5 bases at V and 0 bases at J, leaving 8 bases unmatched.